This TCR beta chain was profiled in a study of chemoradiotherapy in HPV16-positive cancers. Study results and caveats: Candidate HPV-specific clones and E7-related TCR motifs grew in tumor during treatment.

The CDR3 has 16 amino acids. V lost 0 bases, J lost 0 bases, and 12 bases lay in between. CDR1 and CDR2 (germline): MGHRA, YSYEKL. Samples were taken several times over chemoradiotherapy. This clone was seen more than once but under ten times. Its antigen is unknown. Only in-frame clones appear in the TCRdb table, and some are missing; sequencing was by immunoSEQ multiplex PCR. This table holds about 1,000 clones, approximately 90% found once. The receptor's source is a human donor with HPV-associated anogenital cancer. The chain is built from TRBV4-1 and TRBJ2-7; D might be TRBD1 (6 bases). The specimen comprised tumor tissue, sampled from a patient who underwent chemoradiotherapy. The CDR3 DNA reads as TGCGCCAGCAGCCAAGATCAGGGGTCCCCCTCCTACGAGCAGTACTTC. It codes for CASSQDQGSPSYEQYF.